Here is one TCR beta chain with its context. The trim removed 0 bases at V and 6 bases at J, leaving 6 bases unmatched. The CDR3 has 16 amino acids. Germline V gives CDR1 SGHVS, CDR2 FNYEAQ. Template: tumor biopsy or peripheral blood genomic DNA, roughly 600-6,004 ng per sample. Measured with immunoSEQ multiplex PCR; TCRdb has only the in-frame clones, and not every one. The sample shows around 34,000 clones, roughly 73% of them seen only once. This sample was taken from a study of T cells in tumors after PD-1 blockade. On the study more broadly: Patients had no prior checkpoint blockade, systemic immunosuppressants, or anti-cancer therapy within 4 weeks.

This sample comprised PBMCs, obtained after anti-PD-1 treatment. The origin of this receptor is a human donor with basal cell carcinoma. The J gene is TRBJ2-7, the V gene TRBV7-6; 12 positions match TRBD1. CDR3 in DNA: TGTGCCAGCAGCTTAGCGCCGGGACAGGGGGCGTTCGAGCAGTACTTC. Amino acids: CASSLAPGQGAFEQYF.